This note documents a single T cell receptor beta chain sequence. The CDR3 loop spans 13 amino acids. Trimming took 8 bases from V and 4 from J; bases not matched to a gene: 5. CDR1 SQVTM and CDR2 ANQGSEA come from the germline V gene. Method: immunoSEQ multiplex PCR; TCRdb's copy keeps in-frame clones and lacks some. The data contain around 180,000 clones, about 85% of them seen just once; the ten biggest clones take up 18%. The entry originates in a study of blood T cell repertoires in COVID-19. Overall study context: COVID-19 samples collected from the United States, Italy and Spain covered acute and convalescent phases.

The specimen was peripheral blood. V is TRBV29-1 and J is TRBJ2-1, with TRBD2 matching 10 bases. This clonotype was sampled from a person in their 70s with COVID-19, enrolled during active disease. Here the CDR3 reads CSLTSGKYNEQFF. Here the CDR3 DNA reads TGCAGCCTTACTAGCGGGAAATACAATGAGCAGTTCTTC.